The clone carrying this T cell receptor beta chain has only a few counts. Its target is unknown. Trimming took 1 base from V and 6 from J; bases not matched to a gene: 7. Germline V gene sequence: CDR1 SGHTA, CDR2 FQGNSA. The CDR3 runs 15 residues. These data originate in a study of response to subunit inactivated influenza vaccine. Study results and caveats: Seasonal influenza vaccination, on each occasion, was suggested by the authors to recruit few new T cells.

TCRdb processed the RT-PCR reads anew with MiXCR; each CDR3 protein has one entry. The sample yields about 480,000 distinct CDR3 sequences, approximately 12% seen once. This chain connects TRBV7-2 to TRBJ2-5; 8 bases are a match to TRBD2. The clonotype was recovered from a man in his forties or fifties who received an inactivated influenza vaccine. This material consisted of PBMCs from blood, taken 40 to 50 days after vaccination. This chain's CDR3 is CASSLDGTSLQTQYF. The DNA for the CDR3 is TGTGCCAGCAGCTTAGATGGGACTAGTCTACAGACCCAGTACTTC.